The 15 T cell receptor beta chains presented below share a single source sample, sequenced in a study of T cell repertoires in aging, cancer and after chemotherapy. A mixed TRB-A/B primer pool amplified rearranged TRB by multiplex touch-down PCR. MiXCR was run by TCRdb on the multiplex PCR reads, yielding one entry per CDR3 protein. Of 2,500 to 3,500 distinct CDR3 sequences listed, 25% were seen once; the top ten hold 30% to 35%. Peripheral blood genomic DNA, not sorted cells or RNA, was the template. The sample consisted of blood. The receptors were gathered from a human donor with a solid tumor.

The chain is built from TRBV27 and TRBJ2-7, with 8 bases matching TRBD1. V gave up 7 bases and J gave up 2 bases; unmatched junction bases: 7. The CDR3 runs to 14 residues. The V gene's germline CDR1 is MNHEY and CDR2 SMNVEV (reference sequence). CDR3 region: CASTSTGVAYEQYF. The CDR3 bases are TGTGCCAGCACCTCGACAGGGGTAGCCTACGAGCAGTACTTC.

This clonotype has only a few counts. CDR3 nucleotides: TGTGCCAGCAGTGTAATGGGACTAGCGGGAGGGCCCTCCTTAGTCCACGAGCAGTACTTC. It yields the protein CASSVMGLAGGPSLVHEQYF. The chain carries TRBV6-1 and TRBJ2-7; 16 bases line up with TRBD2. CDR1 MNHNS and CDR2 SASEGT come from the germline V gene. This CDR3 region has 20 residues. V gave up 4 bases and J gave up 5 bases; unmatched junction bases: 17.

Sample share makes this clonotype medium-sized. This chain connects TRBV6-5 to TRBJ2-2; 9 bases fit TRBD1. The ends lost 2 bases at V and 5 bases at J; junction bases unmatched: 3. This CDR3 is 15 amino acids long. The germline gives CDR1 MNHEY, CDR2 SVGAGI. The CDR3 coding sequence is TGTGCCAGCAGTTACGGGGGGACAGGGACCGGGGAGCTGTTTTTT. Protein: CASSYGGTGTGELFF.

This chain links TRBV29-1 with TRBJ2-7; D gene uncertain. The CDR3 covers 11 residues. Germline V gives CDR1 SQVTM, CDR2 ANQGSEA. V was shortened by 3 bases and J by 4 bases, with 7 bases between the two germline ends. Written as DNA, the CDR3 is TGCAGCGTTGAGGGTGGTTACGAGCAGTACTTC. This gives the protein CSVEGGYEQYF.

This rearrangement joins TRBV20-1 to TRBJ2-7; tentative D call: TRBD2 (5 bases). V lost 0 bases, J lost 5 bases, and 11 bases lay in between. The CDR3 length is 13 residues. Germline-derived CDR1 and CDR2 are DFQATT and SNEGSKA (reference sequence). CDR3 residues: CSAREAGLNEQYF. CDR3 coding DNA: TGCAGTGCTAGAGAGGCAGGACTCAACGAGCAGTACTTC.

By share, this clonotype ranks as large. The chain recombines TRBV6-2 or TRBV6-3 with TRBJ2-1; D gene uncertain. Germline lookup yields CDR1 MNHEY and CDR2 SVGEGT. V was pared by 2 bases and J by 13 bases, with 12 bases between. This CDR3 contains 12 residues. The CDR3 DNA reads TGTGCCAGCAGTTACCCCCCCCCCGGACAGTTCTTC. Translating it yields CASSYPPPGQFF.

CDR3 nucleotide sequence: TGTGCCAGCAGTCCCGGACAGGGATGGGACACTGAAGCTTTCTTT. This translates into CASSPGQGWDTEAFF. The rearrangement joins TRBV12-3 or TRBV12-4 to TRBJ1-1; TRBD1 agrees at 8 bases. This CDR3 has 15 amino acids. V lost 5 bases and J lost 3; bases outside the gene matches: 8.

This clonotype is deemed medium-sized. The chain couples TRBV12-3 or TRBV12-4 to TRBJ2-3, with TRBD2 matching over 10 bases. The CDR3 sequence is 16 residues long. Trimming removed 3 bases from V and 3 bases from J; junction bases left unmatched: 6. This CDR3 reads CASSFQAGGQTDTQYF. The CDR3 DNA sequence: TGTGCCAGCAGTTTTCAAGCGGGGGGGCAAACAGATACGCAGTATTTT.

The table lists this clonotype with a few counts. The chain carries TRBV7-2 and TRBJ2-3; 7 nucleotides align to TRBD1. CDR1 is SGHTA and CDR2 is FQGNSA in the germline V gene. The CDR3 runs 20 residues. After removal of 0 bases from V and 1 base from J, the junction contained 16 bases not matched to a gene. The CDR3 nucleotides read TGTGCCAGCAGCTTAGCGGTCAGCGTAGGATGGACAGGTGGCACAGATACGCAGTATTTT. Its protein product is CASSLAVSVGWTGGTDTQYF.

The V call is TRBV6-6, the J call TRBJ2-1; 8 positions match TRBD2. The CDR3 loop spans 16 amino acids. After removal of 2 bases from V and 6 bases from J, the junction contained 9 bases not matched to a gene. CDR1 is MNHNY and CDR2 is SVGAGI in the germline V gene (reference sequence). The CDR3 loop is CASSYGRGASRNEQFF. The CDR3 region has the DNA TGTGCCAGCAGTTACGGGCGGGGGGCCTCCCGCAATGAGCAGTTCTTC.

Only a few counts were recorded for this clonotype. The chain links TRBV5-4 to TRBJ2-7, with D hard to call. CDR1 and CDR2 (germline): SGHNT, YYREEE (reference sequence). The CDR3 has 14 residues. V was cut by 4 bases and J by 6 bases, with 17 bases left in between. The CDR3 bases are TGTGCCAGCAGCCCCACGAATCGACTGGGCGAGCAGTACTTC. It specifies CASSPTNRLGEQYF.

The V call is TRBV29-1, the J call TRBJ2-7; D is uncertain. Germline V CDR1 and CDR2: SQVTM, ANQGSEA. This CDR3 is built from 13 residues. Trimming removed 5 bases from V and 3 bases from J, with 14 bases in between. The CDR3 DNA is TGCAGCGTTCGCCTTTGGTCTCGCTACGAGCAGTACTTC. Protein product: CSVRLWSRYEQYF.

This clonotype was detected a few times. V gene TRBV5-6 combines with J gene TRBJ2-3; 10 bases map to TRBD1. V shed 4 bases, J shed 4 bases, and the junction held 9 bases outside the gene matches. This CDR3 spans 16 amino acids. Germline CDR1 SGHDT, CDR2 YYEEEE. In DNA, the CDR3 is TGTGCCAGCAGCCCGCCGGGACAGGGGTTGGCAGATACGCAGTATTTT. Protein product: CASSPPGQGLADTQYF. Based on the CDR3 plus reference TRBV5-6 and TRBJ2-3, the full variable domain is DAGVTQSPTHLIKTRGQQVTLRCSPKSGHDTVSWYQQALGQGPQFIFQYYEEEERQRGNFPDRFSGHQFPNYSSELNVNALLLGDSALYLCASSPPGQGLADTQYFGPGTRLTVL.

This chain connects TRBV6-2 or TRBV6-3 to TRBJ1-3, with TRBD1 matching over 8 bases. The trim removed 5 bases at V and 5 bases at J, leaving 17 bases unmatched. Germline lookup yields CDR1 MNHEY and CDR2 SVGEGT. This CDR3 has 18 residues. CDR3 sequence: CASSEVVPGQEFRNTIYF. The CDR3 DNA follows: TGTGCCAGCAGTGAAGTGGTACCGGGACAGGAATTTCGAAACACCATATATTTT.

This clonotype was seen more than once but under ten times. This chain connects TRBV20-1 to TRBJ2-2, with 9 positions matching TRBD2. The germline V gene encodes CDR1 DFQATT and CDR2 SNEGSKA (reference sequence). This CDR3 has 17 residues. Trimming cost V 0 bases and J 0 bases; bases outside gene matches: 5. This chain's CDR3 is CSARDSLAGPNTGELFF. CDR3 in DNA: TGCAGTGCTAGAGATAGCCTAGCGGGACCGAACACCGGGGAGCTGTTTTTT.